The 6 T cell receptor beta chains presented below share a single source sample, sequenced in a study of cytomegalovirus exposure and HLA in healthy donors. The PCR ran on 60 Vbeta and 13 Jbeta primers. Some clones are missing from TCRdb's copy, which holds only in-frame ones; the method was immunoSEQ multiplex PCR. The sample contains around 200,000 clones, roughly 79% of which appear only once. The sequencing sample was made of PBMCs. The receptors come from a male donor in good health and CMV-seronegative.

CDR3 nucleotides: TGTGCCAGCAGCGTAGAAATAGGGGGAGGGGGTGCCTACGAGCAGTACTTC. Translated: CASSVEIGGGGAYEQYF. The chain is built from TRBV9 and TRBJ2-7; possible D gene TRBD2, 7 bases. CDR3 length equals 17 residues. The V end was cut by 0 bases, the J end by 2 bases, with 18 bases between. CDR1 and CDR2 (germline): SGDLS, YYNGEE.

The rearrangement joins TRBV11-3 to TRBJ2-2; no clear D gene. CDR3 length equals 11 residues. V was cut by 3 bases and J by 10 bases, with 6 bases left in between. Germline V gene sequence: CDR1 SGHNT, CDR2 YENEEA. The CDR3 protein is CASSLGLELFF. Here the CDR3 DNA reads TGTGCCAGCAGCTTGGGCTTGGAGCTGTTTTTT.

This clone appeared a few times. J is TRBJ1-1 and V is TRBV7-3; TRBD1 might be the D (6 bases). Deletions cut 5 bases from V and 2 bases from J, with 12 bases between. The CDR3 has 14 residues. Germline loops: CDR1 SGHTA, CDR2 FQGTGA. The CDR3 sequence: CASSPVGGNTEAFF. The CDR3 bases are TGTGCCAGCAGCCCGGTTGGGGGCAACACTGAAGCTTTCTTT.

J is TRBJ2-5 and V is TRBV2; 7 positions match TRBD1. Germline assignment: CDR1 SNHLY and CDR2 FYNNEI. This CDR3 contains 14 residues. V lost 7 bases and J lost 5; bases outside the gene matches: 10. The CDR3 DNA reads as TGTGCCAGCACTCCGGGACAGAGGGGGGAGACCCAGTACTTC. This gives the protein CASTPGQRGETQYF.

This sequence joins TRBV4-1 and TRBJ1-4; D is ambiguous. This CDR3 has 17 amino acids. Germline CDR1 MGHRA, CDR2 YSYEKL. Trimming shortened V by 2 bases and J by 2 bases, and 15 bases separated the two germline ends. CDR3 nucleotide sequence: TGCGCCAGCAGCCAACACCCCGGGGTGGGGACTAATGAAAAACTGTTTTTT. Its protein product is CASSQHPGVGTNEKLFF.

The rearrangement joins TRBV13 to TRBJ1-2, with 9 bases lining up with TRBD1. Germline assignment: CDR1 PRHDT and CDR2 FYEKMQ (reference sequence). CDR3 length: 16 amino acids. V was clipped by 5 bases and J by 6 bases; unmatched bases: 13. CDR3 in DNA: TGTGCCAGCAGCCTCCGATCTACCGGGACAGGGAATGGCTACACCTTC. Translating it yields CASSLRSTGTGNGYTF.